This section outlines one T cell receptor beta chain sequence together with its context. Its specificity is not known. This sample was taken from a study of cytomegalovirus exposure and HLA in healthy donors. The CDR3 is 10 amino acids. V was trimmed by 4 bases and J by 3 bases, leaving 3 bases between them. From germline, CDR1 is SQVTM and CDR2 ANQGSEA. Study-level findings and limits: An analysis done earlier found most TCR beta V segments productive about 87% or about 30% of the time. Immune exposure was documented only through CMV serostatus. HLA allele associations emerged for some 16,000 TCR beta sequences in a later analysis, at 0.05 false discovery rate.

The primer mix had 60 Vbeta and 13 Jbeta primers. Profiled with immunoSEQ multiplex PCR; TCRdb holds only in-frame clones, not every one. The repertoire table contains 200,000 to 250,000 clones. Sequencing used PBMCs. V and J are TRBV29-1 and TRBJ2-5; D is ambiguous. The TCR comes from a woman in her 30s in good health and CMV-seropositive. CDR3 nucleotide sequence: TGCAGCGTTGGCGAAGAGACCCAGTACTTC. Translated: CSVGEETQYF. Combining the CDR3 with reference TRBV29-1 and TRBJ2-5 gives the whole variable domain SAVISQKPSRDICQRGTSLTIQCQVDSQVTMMFWYRQQPGQSLTLIATANQGSEATYESGFVIDKFPISRPNLTFSTLTVSNMSPEDSSIYLCSVGEETQYFGPGTRLLVL.